The T cell receptor beta chain under discussion was sequenced for a study of T cells in Graves' hyperthyroidism and ophthalmopathy. Study results and limitations: The blood repertoire included most of the expanded thyroid clonotypes above 0.001.

The source material, RNA transcripts, was used to amplify TCR beta CDR3 regions. With the HTBI primer set, the TCR CDR3 went through a first round of RT-PCR. TCRdb reprocessed the multiplex PCR reads with MiXCR, giving one entry per CDR3 protein. Here the sample spans fewer than 650,000 distinct CDR3 sequences, around 15% being singletons. V dropped 2 bases and J dropped 4; count of bases not matched to a gene: 6. CDR1 is MDHEN and CDR2 is SYDVKM in the germline V gene. This CDR3 spans 15 amino acids. Ten or more counts support this clonotype. Its specificity is not known. The TCR originated in a woman in her thirties or forties with Graves' hyperthyroidism. The V and J genes are TRBV28 and TRBJ2-5, with 8 bases aligning to TRBD2. Sequencing was done on a sample of blood. CDR3 DNA sequence: TGTGCCAGCAGTTTAGGACTAGCCGGAACAGAGACCCAGTACTTC. It encodes CASSLGLAGTETQYF.